Reported below is one T cell receptor (beta chain). Its antigen remains unknown. Germline V gene data show CDR1 as SGHVS and CDR2 as FQNEAQ. CDR3 length: 14 residues. This entry is derived from a study of monozygotic twins with inflammatory bowel disease. For each CDR3 protein, TCRdb gives one entry from its re-call of the 5' RACE reads, without DNA. The sample has about 170,000 distinct CDR3 sequences; the top ten hold approximately 3%. General study points: Among the T cells, different subtypes could not be distinguished.

The receptor was isolated from a human donor with ulcerative colitis or Crohn's disease, or a healthy co-twin of an affected twin (not recorded which). This chain joins TRBV7-8 and TRBJ2-7; TCRdb reports TRBD1, a call that lacks DNA to check it against. Specimen: blood. The CDR3 sequence is CASSSRRDFYEQYF.